Presented here are 27 T cell receptor beta chains from one specimen sequenced in a study of lymphopenia after photon versus proton radiotherapy. Clones were read by immunoSEQ multiplex PCR, and TCRdb kept only the in-frame ones, dropping some. The data contain about 26,000 clones, approximately 85% of them singletons. This material consisted of peripheral blood, taken from a patient treated with photon-based radiotherapy. The origin of the receptors is a man between 25 and 39 years old with gastric cancer.

The chain combines TRBV9 with TRBJ2-6; D might be TRBD1 (6 bases). This CDR3 is 17 amino acids long. The V gene's germline CDR1 is SGDLS and CDR2 YYNGEE. The V end was cut by 0 bases, the J end by 0 bases, with 10 bases between. The CDR3 DNA is TGTGCCAGCAGCGTAGGATTGACAGGCTCTGGGGCCAACGTCCTGACTTTC. Translation: CASSVGLTGSGANVLTF.

The chain uses TRBV7-2 and TRBJ2-3; 9 bases align to TRBD2. The CDR3 sequence is 15 residues long. The junction had 3 bases not matched to a gene; V was cut back by 1 base and J by 4 bases. Germline V gene data show CDR1 as SGHTA and CDR2 as FQGNSA. CDR3: CASSLEGLAADTQYF. The CDR3 coding sequence is TGTGCCAGCAGCTTAGAGGGACTAGCCGCAGATACGCAGTATTTT. The full variable domain, with the rest looked up from reference TRBV7-2 and TRBJ2-3, is GAGVSQSPSNKVTEKGKDVELRCDPISGHTALYWYRQSLGQGLEFLIYFQGNSAPDKSGLPSDRFSAERTGGSVSTLTIQRTQQEDSAVYLCASSLEGLAADTQYFGPGTRLTVL.

This clone has only a few counts. The gene calls are TRBV5-1 and TRBJ2-2; possible D gene TRBD1, 6 bases. The germline V and J ends were trimmed by 3 bases and 2 bases, with 14 bases remaining between them. This CDR3 is 16 amino acids long. Germline loops: CDR1 SGHRS, CDR2 YFSETQ. Here the CDR3 DNA reads TGCGCCAGCAGCTCCCAATTGGACAGTAACACCGGGGAGCTGTTTTTT. It translates to CASSSQLDSNTGELFF.

The chain has TRBV4-2 and TRBJ2-4; D tentatively reads TRBD1 or TRBD2 (5 bases each). Trimming took 0 bases from V and 6 from J, leaving 21 bases between them. The CDR3 length is 18 residues. Germline V gene data show CDR1 as LGHNA and CDR2 as YNFKEQ. CDR3 DNA sequence: TGTGCCAGCAGCCAAGATGGGGGTGGCGGTTTTGTTTCAAACATTCAGTACTTC. Translated: CASSQDGGGGFVSNIQYF.

The chain joins TRBV13 to TRBJ2-7, with 8 bases aligning to TRBD1. CDR1 PRHDT and CDR2 FYEKMQ come from the germline V gene (reference sequence). This CDR3 spans 16 amino acids. V shed 0 bases and J 5 bases; nucleotides not matched to a gene: 9. CDR3 residues: CASSLGGGQGIHEQYF. The CDR3 DNA sequence: TGTGCCAGCAGCTTAGGAGGAGGACAGGGTATCCACGAGCAGTACTTC.

The V gene is TRBV5-4, the J gene TRBJ2-1; 11 bases align to TRBD1. CDR1 is SGHNT and CDR2 is YYREEE in the germline V gene (reference sequence). V was clipped by 3 bases and J by 6 bases; unmatched bases: 2. The CDR3 spans 14 residues. CDR3 in DNA: TGTGCCAGCAGCTACGGGACAGGGGGCAATGAGCAGTTCTTC. Its translation is CASSYGTGGNEQFF.

This clone was seen only a few times. This sequence joins TRBV5-4 and TRBJ2-5; D is undetermined. The CDR3 extends over 13 amino acids. The V end was cut by 0 bases, the J end by 2 bases, with 5 bases between. Germline CDR1 SGHNT, CDR2 YYREEE (reference sequence). CDR3 sequence (DNA): TGTGCCAGCAGCTTGGTGGGACAAGAGACCCAGTACTTC. Translating it yields CASSLVGQETQYF.

The DNA of the CDR3 is TGCAGCGTTGCCGCTAGCCCGGGCTCCTACAATGAGCAGTTCTTC. Protein sequence: CSVAASPGSYNEQFF. The chain has TRBV29-1 and TRBJ2-1; TRBD2 is a possible D gene (5 bases). Germline V gene lookup returns CDR1 SQVTM and CDR2 ANQGSEA. The CDR3 covers 15 residues. Trimming stripped 4 bases from V and 0 bases from J, with 13 bases between.

The chain employs TRBV2 and TRBJ1-5, with D unclear. CDR3 length: 12 residues. The V end was cut by 0 bases, the J end by 7 bases, with 4 bases between. From germline, CDR1 is SNHLY and CDR2 FYNNEI. CDR3 nucleotide sequence: TGTGCCAGCAGTGAAGCTAGGCAGCCCCAGCATTTT. Protein sequence: CASSEARQPQHF.

In this sample, this clone turned up a few times. The CDR3 DNA sequence: TGTGCCAGCAGCCCACAACCAGAGGGGGGAGAGACCCAGTACTTC. Protein product: CASSPQPEGGETQYF. The V call is TRBV7-2, the J call TRBJ2-5; D is possibly TRBD1 or TRBD2 (6 bases each). Germline CDR1 is SGHTA and CDR2 is FQGNSA. V dropped 5 bases and J dropped 4 bases, with 17 bases sitting between them. This CDR3 is 15 amino acids long.

V is TRBV18 and J is TRBJ2-4, with TRBD2 matching over 7 bases. From germline, CDR1 is KGHSH and CDR2 LQKENI. This CDR3 region has 16 residues. The V and J ends lost 0 bases and 8 bases, in that order; junction bases with no gene match: 10. The CDR3 region is CASSPPSGAANDIQYF. CDR3 sequence (DNA): TGTGCCAGCTCACCACCGAGCGGGGCGGCGAATGACATTCAGTACTTC.

The chain recombines TRBV9 with TRBJ2-7; D remains ambiguous. Trimming cost V 3 bases and J 2 bases, with 9 bases left between them. This CDR3 is 13 amino acids long. The germline V gene encodes CDR1 SGDLS and CDR2 YYNGEE. The CDR3 bases are TGTGCCAGCAGCGGCGCATTTCCCTACGAGCAGTACTTC. Its protein is CASSGAFPYEQYF.

The V and J genes are TRBV7-6 and TRBJ2-5; 14 bases match TRBD2. Germline V CDR1 and CDR2: SGHVS, FNYEAQ. The CDR3 contains 17 residues. V was pared by 5 bases and J by 3 bases, with 8 bases of the junction left unmatched. CDR3 in DNA: TGTGCCAGCAGCGGGGGACTAGCGGGGGCCGCAGAAGAGACCCAGTACTTC. Translation gives CASSGGLAGAAEETQYF.

The chain has TRBV10-3 and TRBJ2-5, with unresolved D. Trimming stripped 10 bases from V and 4 bases from J, with 10 bases between. Germline CDR1 and CDR2: ENHRY and SYGVKD. The CDR3 has 11 amino acids. CDR3 loop: CATSAGETQYF. The CDR3 DNA reads TGTGCCACTTCCGCCGGAGAGACCCAGTACTTC.

The V and J genes are TRBV10-2 and TRBJ2-3, with 11 nucleotides matching TRBD2. This CDR3 is 16 amino acids long. Germline loops: CDR1 WSHSY, CDR2 SAAADI. Trimming removed 6 bases from V and 3 bases from J; junction bases left unmatched: 8. CDR3 residues: CASSHTSGSGTDTQYF. DNA for the CDR3: TGCGCCAGCAGCCACACTAGCGGGAGTGGGACAGATACGCAGTATTTT.

A single count supports this clone. The chain has TRBV5-6 and TRBJ2-7; D call uncertain. The CDR3 sequence is 16 residues long. The germline V gene encodes CDR1 SGHDT and CDR2 YYEEEE. Between the trimmed V and J ends, which lost 0 bases and 3 bases, there was a span of 16 bases. The CDR3 is CASSLAARRDGYEQYF. For the CDR3, the DNA is TGTGCCAGCAGCTTGGCAGCCAGGAGAGATGGCTACGAGCAGTACTTC.

The rearrangement joins TRBV7-6 to TRBJ1-6; 8 bases agree with TRBD1. This CDR3 contains 16 residues. CDR1 is SGHVS and CDR2 is FNYEAQ in the germline V gene. V lost 1 base, J lost 5 bases, and 4 bases stayed unmatched. The CDR3 sequence: CASSLDRGANNSPLHF. The CDR3 DNA is TGTGCCAGCAGCTTAGACAGGGGGGCAAATAATTCACCCCTCCACTTT.

This chain uses TRBV6-6 with TRBJ1-5; D is perhaps TRBD1 (6 bases). CDR3 length: 15 residues. V was trimmed by 2 bases and J by 9 bases, leaving 17 bases between them. The germline V gene encodes CDR1 MNHNY and CDR2 SVGAGI (reference sequence). The CDR3 nucleotides are TGTGCCAGCAGTTACCCTGACAGGCAGGGATTGCCCCAGCATTTT. This gives the protein CASSYPDRQGLPQHF.

This chain links TRBV4-2 with TRBJ1-6, with D tentatively TRBD1 (5 bases). The V end lost 1 base, the J end lost 8 bases, and 15 bases lay between the germline ends. CDR1 is LGHNA, CDR2 YNFKEQ, per germline. This CDR3 has 16 amino acids. The CDR3 is CASSQARAGFDSPLHF. The CDR3 nucleotides read TGTGCCAGCAGCCAAGCCCGGGCAGGGTTTGATTCACCCCTCCACTTT.

This clone appeared once. The J gene is TRBJ2-1, the V gene TRBV6-6, with D perhaps TRBD2 (6 bases). V lost 7 bases and J 4 bases, leaving 14 bases between the germline ends. Germline loops: CDR1 MNHNY, CDR2 SVGAGI (reference sequence). This CDR3 region has 14 residues. The chain's CDR3 is CASNLTSLYNEQFF. CDR3 DNA sequence: TGTGCCAGCAATCTGACTAGTTTATACAATGAGCAGTTCTTC.

The rearrangement uses TRBV4-2 and TRBJ1-5, with 9 bases fitting TRBD1. The CDR3 consists of 18 residues. V shed 1 base and J 0 bases; nucleotides not matched to a gene: 7. CDR1 is LGHNA, CDR2 YNFKEQ, per germline. The CDR3 protein is CASSQVRQGDFSNQPQHF. The DNA of the CDR3 is TGTGCCAGCAGCCAAGTCCGACAGGGGGATTTTAGCAATCAGCCCCAGCATTTT.

V and J are TRBV7-2 and TRBJ2-7; tentative D call: TRBD1 (6 bases). Germline assignment: CDR1 SGHTA and CDR2 FQGNSA. The CDR3 is 14 residues long. The ends were cut back, 1 base at V and 2 bases at J, with 9 bases in the middle. CDR3: CASSLGQGTYEQYF. The CDR3 DNA reads as TGTGCCAGCAGCTTAGGTCAGGGGACCTACGAGCAGTACTTC.

Regarding this clone: A junction boundary mismatches the germline segment, possibly from a read error. The chain employs TRBV29-1 and TRBJ2-2; D gene ambiguous. CDR1 is SQVTM, CDR2 ANQGSEA, per germline. This CDR3 has 13 amino acids. CDR3 in DNA: TGCAGCGTTGTCATTCGAAACACCAGGGAGCTGTTTTTT. This codes for CSVVIRNTRELFF.

The chain links TRBV2 to TRBJ1-2; D not certain. Trimming removed 6 bases at V and 6 bases at J, with 11 bases between. Looked up from germline, CDR1 is SNHLY and CDR2 is FYNNEI. CDR3 length equals 12 residues. The CDR3 is CASRRDSDGYTF. The CDR3 bases are TGTGCCAGCAGGAGGGATTCGGATGGCTACACCTTC.

Here the CDR3 DNA reads TGTGCCAGCAGTGACGGGGGGCGCTCCTACGAGCAGTACTTC. Encoded protein: CASSDGGRSYEQYF. The rearrangement links TRBV6-5 to TRBJ2-7; maybe TRBD2 (7 bases). The CDR3 sequence is 14 residues long. The V end lost 5 bases, the J end lost 0 bases, and 11 bases lay between the germline ends. Germline V gives CDR1 MNHEY, CDR2 SVGAGI.

The chain has TRBV13 and TRBJ1-1; D gene unclear. With 2 bases removed from V and 1 base from J, the gap between germline ends came to 5 bases. This CDR3 has 13 residues. In germline, CDR1 is PRHDT, CDR2 FYEKMQ (reference sequence). DNA for the CDR3: TGTGCCAGCAGCTTATGGGGGAACACTGAAGCTTTCTTT. Protein sequence: CASSLWGNTEAFF.

V is TRBV15 and J is TRBJ2-5; D possibly corresponds to TRBD2 (5 bases). Germline V gene data show CDR1 as LNHNV and CDR2 as YYDKDF (reference sequence). Trimming took off 5 bases at V and 4 bases at J, with 14 bases between the two ends. The CDR3 runs 14 residues. The CDR3 nucleotides read TGTGCCACCAGCGACCCCCGGAGCGGAGAGACCCAGTACTTC. It specifies CATSDPRSGETQYF.